The 26 T cell receptor beta chains below were found in one sample sequenced in a study of CD8 T cells in ankylosing spondylitis (TCRdb year 2017). Library creation used 5' RACE. Sequencing instrument: Illumina HiSeq 2500. The public reads were quality trimmed at Q25 with fastp and then assembled into clones with MiXCR by TCRdb, keeping productive beta chains. CDR3 protein duplicates are merged, each entry listing the most common genes and DNA. The sample table shows around 300,000 distinct CDR3 sequences, and 20% are seen once. Clones ranked in the top ten supply around 3.2% of the sample. Sequencing was done on a sample of blood, either unsorted or a sorted T cell fraction (not recorded which). These TCRs come from a female donor with ankylosing spondylitis or in good health (not recorded which).

This clonotype has ten or more counts. The chain joins TRBV12-3 or TRBV12-4 to TRBJ2-1; 16 nucleotides agree with TRBD2. The CDR3 has 14 residues. Trimming at V came to 6 bases and at J to 7 bases, leaving 0 bases not matched to a gene. CDR3 region: CASRGLAGGNEQFF. The CDR3 DNA follows: TGTGCCAGCAGGGGACTAGCGGGAGGGAATGAGCAGTTCTTC.

There are a few counts of this clonotype. V and J are TRBV25-1 and TRBJ2-7; D uncertain. Germline values: CDR1 MGHDK, CDR2 SYGVNS. This CDR3 has 14 amino acids. V gave up 7 bases and J gave up 2 bases, with 15 bases separating them. Written as DNA, the CDR3 is TGTGCCAGCACCCCAAGTCGGGTGCCCTACGAGCAGTACTTC. Amino acid sequence: CASTPSRVPYEQYF.

The chain carries TRBV10-3 and TRBJ2-5; TRBD2 might be the D (6 bases). Germline-derived CDR1 and CDR2 are ENHRY and SYGVKD. The CDR3 has 13 residues. Trimming cost V 5 bases and J 2 bases, with 9 bases left between them. The CDR3 spells CAISLAGQETQYF. CDR3 nucleotides: TGTGCCATCAGTCTGGCGGGACAAGAGACCCAGTACTTC.

The chain joins TRBV4-2 to TRBJ2-7, with 13 bases that match TRBD2. CDR3 size: 13 residues. V shed 3 bases, J shed 7 bases, and the junction held 0 bases outside the gene matches. Germline CDR1 is LGHNA and CDR2 is YNFKEQ. The CDR3 nucleotides are TGTGCCAGCAGCCAGGGACTAGCGGGAGAGCAGTACTTC. It yields the protein CASSQGLAGEQYF.

The rearrangement links TRBV6-1 to TRBJ2-1; 10 nucleotides match TRBD2. The CDR3 length is 22 residues. From germline, CDR1 is MNHNS and CDR2 SASEGT. With V trimmed by 7 bases and J by 3 bases, 27 bases remained unmatched. The CDR3 loop reads CASNPTQSRSSGRNLFYNEQFF. The DNA of the CDR3 is TGTGCCAGCAACCCTACTCAATCCAGGTCTAGCGGGAGAAACTTGTTCTACAATGAGCAGTTCTTC.

This clonotype has at least ten counts. The chain has TRBV12-3 or TRBV12-4 and TRBJ2-2; possibly TRBD2 for D (6 bases). Trimming left V 5 bases short and J 0 bases short, with 13 bases between. This CDR3 spans 16 amino acids. DNA for the CDR3: TGTGCCAGCAGTCTACTAGCCCCGTCGAACACCGGGGAGCTGTTTTTT. Amino acid sequence: CASSLLAPSNTGELFF.

This clonotype was detected only a few times. The chain has TRBV7-2 and TRBJ2-3, with no clear D. Between the trimmed V and J ends, which lost 1 base and 3 bases, there was a span of 8 bases. Germline CDR1 reads SGHTA; CDR2 reads FQGNSA. CDR3 length: 14 amino acids. The CDR3 DNA follows: TGTGCCAGCAGCTTAGACCCAGGAACAGATACGCAGTATTTT. Encoded protein: CASSLDPGTDTQYF.

The chain combines TRBV2 with TRBJ1-5; no reliable D call. Germline V gene sequence: CDR1 SNHLY, CDR2 FYNNEI. The V and J ends lost 9 bases and 0 bases respectively, with 12 bases between them. This CDR3 contains 14 residues. The CDR3 nucleotides read TGTGCCAGTACCCCCATGAATAGCAATCAGCCCCAGCATTTT. Amino acids: CASTPMNSNQPQHF.

This clonotype came up a few times. The J gene is TRBJ2-7, the V gene TRBV28, with D unclear. The ends were cut back, 3 bases at V and 2 bases at J, with 8 bases in the middle. The CDR3 runs 13 residues. CDR1 is MDHEN and CDR2 is SYDVKM in the germline V gene. CDR3 sequence reads: CASSFRRPYEQYF. For the CDR3, the DNA is TGTGCCAGCAGTTTCCGAAGGCCCTACGAGCAGTACTTC.

This clonotype was counted a few times. The chain combines TRBV6-1 with TRBJ2-1, with 11 bases identical to TRBD2. This CDR3 has 16 amino acids. Germline V CDR1 and CDR2: MNHNS, SASEGT. The ends lost 8 bases at V and 7 bases at J; junction bases unmatched: 13. CDR3 sequence (DNA): TGTGCCAGCGGGCCCAGCTTAGCGGGAGGGCCTAATGAGCAGTTCTTC. It translates to CASGPSLAGGPNEQFF.

This clonotype was seen more than once but under ten times. The chain recombines TRBV12-3 or TRBV12-4 with TRBJ2-7; 8 nucleotides align to TRBD1. J was trimmed by 2 bases and V by 8 bases; bases with no gene match: 5. This CDR3 spans 13 amino acids. The CDR3 protein is CASAPDRAYEQYF. The DNA for the CDR3 is TGTGCCAGCGCCCCGGACAGGGCCTACGAGCAGTACTTC.

The sample holds a few counts of this clonotype. The chain employs TRBV20-1 and TRBJ2-7; 8 bases are shared with TRBD2. The trim removed 3 bases at V and 3 bases at J, leaving 1 base unmatched. The CDR3 is made up of 12 amino acids. Per germline, CDR1 DFQATT and CDR2 SNEGSKA (reference sequence). CDR3: CSARGLVYEQYF. The DNA of the CDR3 is TGCAGTGCTAGGGGACTAGTCTACGAGCAGTACTTC.

This chain uses TRBV29-1 with TRBJ1-4; D not resolved. The CDR3 runs 14 residues. Germline assignment: CDR1 SQVTM and CDR2 ANQGSEA. V lost 1 base to trimming and J lost 8 bases, with 14 bases between them. The CDR3 region is CSVEGPLRGEKLFF. In nucleotides, the CDR3 is TGCAGCGTTGAAGGCCCTTTACGAGGGGAAAAACTGTTTTTT. The whole variable domain, remainder taken from reference TRBV29-1 and TRBJ1-4, is SAVISQKPSRDICQRGTSLTIQCQVDSQVTMMFWYRQQPGQSLTLIATANQGSEATYESGFVIDKFPISRPNLTFSTLTVSNMSPEDSSIYLCSVEGPLRGEKLFFGSGTQLSVL.

This clonotype turned up a few times. The chain is built from TRBV5-6 and TRBJ1-1, with 7 positions matching TRBD1. Germline loops: CDR1 SGHDT, CDR2 YYEEEE. The CDR3 runs to 15 residues. The J segment lost 8 bases and the V segment lost 6 bases, leaving 16 bases of the junction unmatched. The chain's CDR3 is CASILWGEPDREAFF. The CDR3 DNA follows: TGTGCCAGCATACTTTGGGGGGAGCCGGACAGGGAAGCTTTCTTT.

This chain connects TRBV20-1 to TRBJ2-5; TRBD2 might be the D (5 bases). This CDR3 is 17 amino acids long. V lost 1 base and J lost 4, with 22 bases in between. CDR1 and CDR2 (germline): DFQATT, SNEGSKA (reference sequence). This chain's CDR3 is CSARGVKLGRAAETQYF. The DNA for the CDR3 is TGCAGTGCTAGAGGGGTGAAACTAGGGCGGGCGGCAGAGACCCAGTACTTC.

In this sample, this clonotype turned up many times. The chain uses TRBV20-1 and TRBJ1-2; tentative D call: TRBD1 (6 bases). Trimming took off 6 bases at V and 1 base at J, with 12 bases between the two ends. The CDR3 contains 13 residues. Germline V gives CDR1 DFQATT, CDR2 SNEGSKA (reference sequence). In nucleotides, the CDR3 is TGCAGTGCGTGGGACATACTTAACTATGGCTACACCTTC. Translating it yields CSAWDILNYGYTF.

In this sample, this clonotype turned up a few times. The V gene is TRBV27, the J gene TRBJ1-5; no firm D call. Per the germline V gene, CDR1 is MNHEY and CDR2 is SMNVEV (reference sequence). CDR3 length: 15 residues. Trimming removed 5 bases from V and 3 bases from J, with 14 bases in between. The CDR3 bases are TGTGCCAGCAGTACCGGACGGTTGAACAATCAGCCCCAGCATTTT. Protein product: CASSTGRLNNQPQHF.

The chain is built from TRBV6-6 and TRBJ2-5, with unresolved D. The V gene lost 2 bases and the J gene lost 5 bases, with 3 bases spanning the gap. The germline CDR1 and CDR2 sequences are MNHNY and SVGAGI (reference sequence). The CDR3 runs 11 residues. CDR3 region: CASSYAETQYF. For the CDR3, the DNA is TGTGCCAGCAGTTACGCGGAGACCCAGTACTTC.

The V call is TRBV10-3, the J call TRBJ2-2, with 9 bases fitting TRBD1. This CDR3 comprises 15 residues. Germline values: CDR1 ENHRY, CDR2 SYGVKD. The trim removed 6 bases at V and 4 bases at J, leaving 6 bases unmatched. The CDR3 sequence: CAIRSGTGITGELFF. CDR3 nucleotide sequence: TGTGCCATCAGATCCGGGACAGGGATCACCGGGGAGCTGTTTTTT.

This clonotype was observed a few times. This chain links TRBV6-2 or TRBV6-3 with TRBJ1-2; D uncertain. There are 15 residues in the CDR3. CDR1 MNHEY and CDR2 SVGEGT come from the germline V gene. V shed 2 bases and J shed 4 bases, with 14 bases lying between them. The CDR3 protein is CASSYATAASYGYTF. CDR3 nucleotides: TGTGCCAGCAGTTACGCGACCGCCGCGAGCTATGGCTACACCTTC.

This chain links TRBV29-1 with TRBJ1-1; D not resolved. The CDR3 is 12 residues long. Germline V lookup: CDR1 SQVTM, CDR2 ANQGSEA. V was clipped by 4 bases and J by 5 bases, with 11 bases between them. The CDR3 nucleotides are TGCAGCGTTGGGTACTTGGGTACTGAAGCTTTCTTT. Its protein is CSVGYLGTEAFF.

This clonotype has a count of ten or more. This chain joins TRBV5-4 and TRBJ1-2, with TRBD1 matching over 8 bases. Trimming removed 5 bases from V and 1 base from J; junction bases left unmatched: 7. CDR3 length: 15 amino acids. Germline-derived CDR1 and CDR2 are SGHNT and YYREEE (reference sequence). The CDR3 nucleotides read TGTGCCAGCAGTCGGGACAGGCTTCTTAACTATGGCTACACCTTC. Its translation: CASSRDRLLNYGYTF.

This clonotype was found a few times. The rearrangement joins TRBV20-1 to TRBJ1-4, with 7 bases identical to TRBD1. The CDR3 length is 13 residues. The J segment lost 4 bases and the V segment lost 5 bases, leaving 4 bases of the junction unmatched. Germline V gives CDR1 DFQATT, CDR2 SNEGSKA (reference sequence). This chain's CDR3 is CSAGDSLNEKLFF. The CDR3 DNA reads as TGCAGTGCTGGGGACAGTCTTAATGAAAAACTGTTTTTT.

At least ten counts were recorded for this clonotype. This sequence joins TRBV5-1 and TRBJ2-3, with a weak D call TRBD2 (6 bases). Germline V CDR1 and CDR2: SGHRS, YFSETQ. The CDR3 loop spans 15 amino acids. V was cut by 4 bases and J by 3 bases, with 15 bases left in between. CDR3 sequence: CASSPSTRSTDTQYF. The CDR3, as DNA: TGCGCCAGCAGCCCCTCGACTAGATCAACAGATACGCAGTATTTT.

This clonotype showed up just a few times. The chain links TRBV5-1 to TRBJ2-7, with 10 bases aligning to TRBD2. This CDR3 contains 15 residues. V was clipped by 4 bases and J by 6 bases; unmatched bases: 10. CDR1 is SGHRS, CDR2 YFSETQ, per germline. The CDR3 DNA reads TGCGCCAGCAGCCCGGCGTTAGCGGGAGGTTCCGAGCAGTACTTC. It is translated as CASSPALAGGSEQYF.

The CDR3 DNA reads TGTGCCAGCAAGCAGGGAAGAAACTATGGCTACACCTTC. Amino acid sequence: CASKQGRNYGYTF. The V gene is TRBV2, the J gene TRBJ1-2; tentatively, D is TRBD1 (5 bases). CDR3 length equals 13 residues. Between the trimmed V and J ends, which lost 7 bases and 2 bases, there was a span of 11 bases. CDR1 is SNHLY and CDR2 is FYNNEI in the germline V gene.